The T cell receptor (beta chain) under discussion was sequenced for a study of blood T cell repertoires in COVID-19 (dated by TCRdb to the early 2020s). With regard to the full study: Samples covering the acute and convalescent phases of COVID-19 were provided by collaborators in the United States, Italy and Spain. The material from the prospective study consisted of cDNA or gDNA derived from T cells, B-cell-depleted T cells, or PBMCs. The dataset comprised deeply sampled blood TCRbeta repertoires from subjects exposed to, actively infected with, or recovered from COVID-19. The repertoires were made available in a free public database intended to serve as a resource for research on the immune response to SARS-CoV-2. Samples came from the ongoing ImmuneRACE study (first 160 participants) plus 1,254 subjects from 6 global collaborators. Sample metadata almost always included a de-identified subject ID, COVID-19 status, age in years and sex. Where HLA class I and class II types were available, the types were taken from metadata supplied by the sample provider, not from assay-based typing. Beyond this particular receptor, the publication reports: How much clinical and demographic metadata was included differed by source and by participant, and the metadata was provided uncurated.

TCRbeta CDR3 regions were amplified from genomic DNA by means of the immunoSEQ Assay, a bias-controlled multiplex PCR. In the original analysis: Within the assay, amplification of reference gene primers was used to estimate how many nucleated cells each sample contained. To quantify the absolute abundance of each unique TCRbeta CDR3 rearrangement, sequence reads were collapsed and filtered. Productive Simpson clonality was computed per sample as the square root of Simpson's diversity index over productive rearrangements. This is the immuneACCESS table as TCRdb keeps it, with only in-frame sequences that have V and J called. A part of the clones is gone; compared with another copy, unresolved V genes explain less than half, and the rest is unexplained. V, J and clone size reflect that table, while D and trimming were determined from the DNA. This sample is represented by roughly 200,000 clones; around 86% of them were singletons. Around 7% of the sample goes to the ten largest clones.

This clone was recorded once. Its antigen remains unidentified. One base away there is no much larger clone; base qualities are not given. The collaborating institutions used their own protocols to collect whole blood in K2EDTA tubes. For TCRbeta analysis, collaborators shipped samples in one of three forms: frozen whole blood, isolated PBMCs, or DNA extracted from either of those sample types. Trimming removed 0 bases from V and 4 bases from J; the gene matches leave 2 bases unexplained. The germline V gene provides CDR1 SGHAT and CDR2 FQNNGV. The cysteine opens and the phenylalanine closes a CDR3 of 15 amino acids. Only the CDR3 portion is preserved as DNA: 45 bases, with reading frame beginning at the first base.

The sequenced material came from peripheral blood. The clonotype comes from a man aged 35 to 55 with acute or convalescent COVID-19. The sequence links TRBV11-2 to TRBJ2-7, and TRBD1 matches 11 of the central bases. The CDR3 amino acid sequence is: CASSLDRDRGYEQYF. The nucleotide sequence reads as follows: TGTGCCAGCAGCTTAGATCGGGACAGGGGGTACGAGCAGTACTTC.